Presented here are 17 T cell receptor beta chains from one specimen sequenced in a study of shared clonotypes between healthy human individuals. CD45RO-negative CD8 cells positively selected for CCR7 made up the naive population, which excluded terminally differentiated effector memory CD45RA+ cells. TCRdb keeps only in-frame clones here, not all; method: immunoSEQ multiplex PCR. The sample lists 2 million or so clones, just under 95% occurring once. Sequencing was done on a sample of naive CD8+ T cells sorted from blood. These receptor sequences come from a man aged 18 to 29 in good health.

Turning to this clone: Different DNA sequences within this sample yield the same CDR3. The chain has TRBV27 and TRBJ2-7; 11 bases are shared with TRBD1. CDR3 length: 14 residues. In germline, CDR1 is MNHEY, CDR2 SMNVEV (reference sequence). The V and J ends lost 5 bases and 5 bases, in that order; junction bases with no gene match: 5. The CDR3 DNA follows: TGTGCCAGCAGTCCTCGGACAGGGGGCGACGAGCAGTACTTC. It yields the protein CASSPRTGGDEQYF.

The DNA for the CDR3 is TGTGCCAGCAGACCCTTGGGACTAGCGGGGGGGCCGAGTAATGAGCAGTTCTTC. It specifies CASRPLGLAGGPSNEQFF. This chain uses TRBV28 with TRBJ2-1; 16 bases map to TRBD2. V shed 6 bases, J shed 7 bases, and the junction held 12 bases outside the gene matches. Germline V CDR1 and CDR2: MDHEN, SYDVKM. The length of the CDR3 is 18 residues.

V and J are TRBV27 and TRBJ1-2; 9 bases agree with TRBD1. The CDR3 contains 13 residues. Trimming cost V 4 bases and J 8 bases; bases outside gene matches: 5. Germline assignment: CDR1 MNHEY and CDR2 SMNVEV (reference sequence). Here the CDR3 DNA reads TGTGCCAGCAGTTCTTGGACAGGGGAGGGCTACACCTTC. It is translated as CASSSWTGEGYTF.

The chain employs TRBV7-9 and TRBJ2-7, with D maybe TRBD1 (5 bases). V gave up 5 bases and J gave up 6 bases, with 11 bases separating them. The CDR3 length is 12 residues. CDR1 and CDR2 (germline): SEHNR, FQNEAQ (reference sequence). The DNA for the CDR3 is TGTGCCAGCAGCCCGGACACGGCCGAGCAGTACTTC. The encoded protein is CASSPDTAEQYF.

V usage is TRBV27 and J usage is TRBJ2-7; D perhaps matches TRBD1 (6 bases). Germline assignment: CDR1 MNHEY and CDR2 SMNVEV (reference sequence). The CDR3 is 17 residues long. V lost 2 bases and J 3 bases, leaving 20 bases between the germline ends. The DNA of the CDR3 is TGTGCCAGCAGTTTAACCCCCCCATTGGGGGCATACTACGAGCAGTACTTC. It encodes CASSLTPPLGAYYEQYF.

The chain combines TRBV7-9 with TRBJ1-1, with D possibly TRBD1 on 6 matching bases. Germline CDR1 and CDR2: SEHNR and FQNEAQ (reference sequence). The CDR3 is 13 residues long. Trimming took off 4 bases at V and 6 bases at J, with 12 bases between the two ends. As DNA, the CDR3 is TGTGCCAGCAGCTCCGTGGGACACCCTGAAGCTTTCTTT. It translates to CASSSVGHPEAFF.

The chain carries TRBV9 and TRBJ1-2, with TRBD1 matching 7 bases. Germline V gene data show CDR1 as SGDLS and CDR2 as YYNGEE. The CDR3 runs to 15 residues. Trimming at V came to 4 bases and at J to 4 bases, leaving 10 bases not matched to a gene. The chain's CDR3 is CASSPGGGVGYGYTF. In DNA, the CDR3 is TGTGCCAGCAGCCCAGGGGGTGGGGTTGGCTATGGCTACACCTTC. The complete variable domain, with remaining parts taken from reference TRBV9 and TRBJ1-2, reads DSGVTQTPKHLITATGQRVTLRCSPRSGDLSVYWYQQSLDQGLQFLIQYYNGEERAKGNILERFSAQQFPDLHSELNLSSLELGDSALYFCASSPGGGVGYGYTFGSGTRLTVV.

The V and J genes are TRBV7-9 and TRBJ1-2; no firm D call. Per germline, CDR1 SEHNR and CDR2 FQNEAQ (reference sequence). The germline V and J ends were trimmed by 4 bases and 4 bases, with 25 bases remaining between them. CDR3 length: 18 residues. The chain's CDR3 is CASSSQTNGPLEIYGYTF. CDR3 DNA sequence: TGTGCCAGCAGCTCACAGACAAACGGCCCTCTTGAAATCTATGGCTACACCTTC.

The chain employs TRBV28 and TRBJ1-1; 8 bases match TRBD1. Germline assignment: CDR1 MDHEN and CDR2 SYDVKM. The V segment lost 6 bases and the J segment 0 bases; nucleotides outside the gene matches: 6. The CDR3 runs to 15 residues. Here the CDR3 DNA reads TGTGCCAGCAGCCGCCGGACAGGGATGAACACTGAAGCTTTCTTT. It codes for CASSRRTGMNTEAFF.

The V and J genes are TRBV9 and TRBJ1-2, with unresolved D. Germline CDR1 and CDR2: SGDLS and YYNGEE. Trimming pared 4 bases from V and 3 bases from J, leaving 10 bases between. CDR3 size: 13 residues. CDR3 nucleotides: TGTGCCAGCAGCCCCCCCGGAGACTATGGCTACACCTTC. This encodes CASSPPGDYGYTF.

This clone appeared a single time. The V and J genes are TRBV5-4 and TRBJ2-5, with D unclear. From germline, CDR1 is SGHNT and CDR2 YYREEE (reference sequence). The germline V and J ends were trimmed by 1 base and 0 bases, with 7 bases remaining between them. The CDR3 totals 14 residues. CDR3 region: CASSLRDYQETQYF. In nucleotides, the CDR3 is TGTGCCAGCAGCTTGCGAGATTACCAAGAGACCCAGTACTTC.

The chain has TRBV27 and TRBJ1-5, with D tentatively TRBD1 (6 bases). Trimming shortened V by 2 bases and J by 0 bases, and 17 bases separated the two germline ends. Germline loops: CDR1 MNHEY, CDR2 SMNVEV (reference sequence). This CDR3 is 18 amino acids long. CDR3 region: CASSLTTTGLHSNQPQHF. The CDR3 DNA is TGTGCCAGCAGTTTAACGACGACAGGCCTGCATAGCAATCAGCCCCAGCATTTT.

The gene calls are TRBV5-6 and TRBJ1-2; a possible D gene is TRBD1 (6 bases). This CDR3 is built from 15 residues. The germline V gene encodes CDR1 SGHDT and CDR2 YYEEEE. Trimming took off 0 bases at V and 4 bases at J, with 13 bases between the two ends. As DNA, the CDR3 is TGTGCCAGCAGCTTGGCCGGACAGCCCTTCTATGGCTACACCTTC. This gives the protein CASSLAGQPFYGYTF.

This chain links TRBV25-1 with TRBJ2-7; D not certain. Per the germline V gene, CDR1 is MGHDK and CDR2 is SYGVNS. The germline V and J ends were trimmed by 3 bases and 7 bases, with 16 bases remaining between them. This CDR3 comprises 14 residues. CDR3 sequence (DNA): TGTGCCAGCAGTGATCCAGGCGGCGTTGGGGAGCAGTACTTC. Protein: CASSDPGGVGEQYF.

For this clone: Other nucleotide sequences in the sample specify the same CDR3. The genes are TRBV4-1 and TRBJ2-7; tentatively, D is TRBD1 or TRBD2 (5 bases each). Trimming pared 0 bases from V and 3 bases from J, leaving 12 bases between. CDR3 length: 15 residues. CDR1 and CDR2 (germline): MGHRA, YSYEKL. The CDR3 coding sequence is TGCGCCAGCAGCCAAGATTGGGGACCGAGCTACGAGCAGTACTTC. It encodes CASSQDWGPSYEQYF.

This clone was seen only once. The V and J genes are TRBV11-2 and TRBJ1-5, with D unclear. Germline CDR1 is SGHAT and CDR2 is FQNNGV. The V end lost 5 bases, the J end lost 6 bases, and 14 bases lay between the germline ends. The CDR3 consists of 14 residues. Here the CDR3 reads CASSEDHSGQPQHF. DNA for the CDR3: TGTGCCAGCAGCGAGGACCACTCCGGTCAGCCCCAGCATTTT.

The rearrangement joins TRBV4-1 to TRBJ2-7; D gene uncertain. Germline V gene data show CDR1 as MGHRA and CDR2 as YSYEKL. This CDR3 contains 15 residues. Trimming cost V 0 bases and J 4 bases, with 13 bases left between them. CDR3 protein: CASSQDRAVQYEQYF. CDR3 nucleotide sequence: TGCGCCAGCAGCCAAGATCGGGCTGTGCAATACGAGCAGTACTTC.